This TCR beta chain was sequenced in a study of beta chain features in type 1 diabetes. This clone was observed a handful of times. Sequenced material consisted of expressed TCRB transcripts (all of the isolated RNA was reverse transcribed). Method: immunoSEQ multiplex PCR; TCRdb's copy keeps in-frame clones and lacks some. There are fewer than 550,000 clones in the sample; about an eighth occur only once, and about 0.045% lies in the top ten. The CDR3 totals 16 residues. CDR1 is SGHTA, CDR2 FQGNSA, per germline. With 0 bases removed from V and 3 bases from J, the gap between germline ends came to 12 bases.

The specimen sequenced was naive CD4+ T cells from blood. The source is a woman younger than 30 in good health. V usage is TRBV7-2 and J usage is TRBJ1-3; D is unresolved. CDR3 loop: CASSLAGRGLGNTIYF. CDR3 in DNA: TGTGCCAGCAGCTTAGCAGGTAGAGGCCTTGGAAACACCATATATTTT.